This T cell receptor (beta chain) was found in a study of identical twins (dated by TCRdb to about 2016). Regarding the research as a whole: To test whether fetal clonotypes persist, this study deep-sequenced TCR alpha and beta repertoires from monozygotic twins, from unrelated adults of various ages, and from cord blood. To rule out contamination, the twin experiments were replicated at different times with different library preparation protocols. Summary of the overall study and its limitations: Compared with coincidental sharing between unrelated individuals, an excess of low generation-probability sequences was observed among out-of-frame TCR alpha sequences shared between twins. Zero-insertion analyses could be partly confounded by invariant T cells such as MAIT and iNKT, although diverse VJ usage argued against such confounding for most clonotypes. Fewer insertions were carried by abundant cord blood beta clonotypes; a weaker similar trend was observed in young adult naive repertoires, while no such trend was observed in memory repertoires. In beta out-of-frame sequences, excess twin sharing was weaker, because having fewer shared sequences lowered the signal-to-noise ratio. Because the same donors could not be followed over many years, the conclusions depended on cross-sectional statistical analysis. In monozygotic twins, out-of-frame TCR alpha sharing was systematically underestimated by recombination models, although the models agreed with sharing between unrelated individuals.

Every donor in the study was a healthy Caucasian. Three pairs of female monozygotic twins, all aged 18 to 29 years, made up the twin cohort. Peripheral blood mononuclear cells were used as the source from which RNA for TCR libraries was isolated. The V end loses 7 bases and the J end loses 7 bases, and a stretch of 18 bases separates them. CDR1 is given as SEHNR and CDR2 as FQNEAQ, both from the germline V gene (reference sequence). The CDR3 covers 14 residues, taking in both the cysteine and the phenylalanine. Only the CDR3 part of the read is kept: 42 bases, read in frame from the first base. In this sample, this clonotype turned up a few times. Its antigen has not been determined. No base-level quality is on record; no much larger clone is a single base apart. Library preparation was by 5' RACE. Sequenced using an Illumina HiSeq 2000. Template switching introduced a universal primer binding site; the final cDNA contained a unique molecular identifier, enabling accurate counting of TCR cDNA molecules. Specific primers in the conserved constant-segment region were used to synthesize first-strand cDNA for the TCR alpha and beta chains. Each cDNA library was double barcoded, with a SMART-Mk sample barcode plus Illumina barcodes, to control for contamination. TruSeq adapter sequences along with Illumina sample barcodes were introduced in two successive PCR steps. The Illumina HiSeq platform was used with custom primers to sequence TCR alpha and beta cDNA libraries. The original pipeline was this. Unique molecular identifiers were extracted from raw reads with MiGEC, and CDR3 positions were determined with MiXCR. Recombination models were inferred per individual with the repgenHMM and IGoR tools using an EM algorithm. Shared clonotypes were analyzed with the tcR package in R, and sharing was normalized by the product of cloneset sizes. To study raw recombination without the effects of thymic and clonal selection, out-of-frame nonproductive sequences were analyzed. TCRdb passed the public sequencing reads through fastp at Q25 and MiXCR, retaining productive beta sequences. When rows share a CDR3 protein, they turn into one entry using the most common DNA and genes. TCRdb's processing, not the authors', yielded these V and J calls. This sample holds under 800,000 distinct CDR3 sequences; about 20% were observed only once. Over 4% of the sample is in the top ten clones.

The same data also went into a second study, on T cells expressing NK-cell markers. Per the second study: TCR beta-chain repertoires were profiled in sorted CD3+CD56+NKG2C+, CD3+CD56+NKG2C- and CD3+CD56-NKG2C+ T-cell subsets from several donors. Among the eight sequenced donors, seven were HCMV-seropositive and one was HCMV-seronegative. In several experiments an anti-gammadeltaTCR antibody was added to restrict sorting to alphabetaTCR-expressing T cells. In about 6 donors, the dominant CD3+CD56+NKG2C+ clonotypes were found to rank among the top 10 CD8+ clonotypes and to make up roughly 1.0-7.0% of CD8+ T cells. Those dominant clonotypes were again the most abundant among CD3+CD56-NKG2C+ cells in a handful of donors, at about 28.3-60.1%. It remained unclear whether the expanded NKG2C-expressing T cell clones were specific for HCMV antigens. The eight sequenced donors were randomly selected healthy volunteers, three men and five women. HCMV serostatus was determined by detecting HCMV-specific IgG in serum with a commercial ELISA kit. For a handful of donors, unsorted PBMC were also used to sequence bulk peripheral blood T-cell repertoires. MIGEC handled demultiplexing of the reads and grouping by UMI, while MiTCR was used to assemble and quantify clonotypes. To remove erroneous sequences, TCR cDNA sequences were retained only when supported by two or more reads. The tcR package was used for downstream repertoire analysis, and clonotypes were matched between fractions using CDR3 nucleotide sequence together with V segment. Antigen specificity was annotated against VDJdb with VDJmatch, allowing one amino acid substitution in CDR3.

Recombination connected TRBV7-9 to TRBJ2-3; possibly the D gene is TRBD2, per 5 matching bases. This receptor was identified in a young woman in good health. The sample taken for sequencing was PBMCs. The CDR3 protein: CASNPGGGRNTQYF. The DNA sequence is TGTGCCAGCAACCCCGGAGGTGGGAGAAATACGCAGTATTTT.